This T cell receptor (beta chain) was identified in a study of response to subunit inactivated influenza vaccine. Germline V gene data show CDR1 as MNHEY and CDR2 as SVGEGT. The CDR3 has 13 amino acids. V lost 6 bases and J lost 3; bases outside the gene matches: 3. This clonotype was detected a few times. The antigen remains unidentified. Broader study findings: With each seasonal influenza vaccination, the authors suggested, few new T cells are recruited.

TCRdb used MiXCR to reprocess the RT-PCR reads, holding one entry per CDR3 protein. The sample includes 200,000 to 300,000 distinct CDR3 sequences, more than 10% seen only once; the top ten take roughly 7.7%. The sequence came from a man aged 50-60 years who received an inactivated influenza vaccine. The input for sequencing was non-naive T cells sorted from PBMCs, taken approximately 15 days before vaccination. The chain couples TRBV6-2 or TRBV6-3 to TRBJ1-1, with TRBD1 identical over 8 bases. The chain's CDR3 is CASSRTGYTEAFF. Here the CDR3 DNA reads TGTGCCAGCAGCCGGACAGGGTACACTGAAGCTTTCTTT.